What follows are 14 T cell receptor beta chains derived from one specimen sequenced in a study of shared clonotypes between healthy human individuals (dated by TCRdb to about 2020). Library prep was done by the immunoSEQ multiplex PCR assay. TCRdb obtained this table from immuneACCESS and retained in-frame rearrangements with V and J assigned. These tables miss some clones; where compared with another copy, unresolved V genes account for less than half of the shortfall, and the remainder is unexplained. For this sample there are 2,500,000 or so clones; less than 95% appear just once. The ten most abundant clones make up about 0.36% of the sample. The specimen was naive CD4+ T cells from PBMCs. The sample's cell subset or site label is to be understood as: CD45RA+ positively selected. The origin of the receptors is a man between 18 and 35 years old in good health. Some clones in this sample may be carry-over from other donors' samples.

The chain links TRBV28 to TRBJ2-1; D gene unclear. Per the germline V gene, CDR1 is MDHEN and CDR2 is SYDVKM. CDR3 size: 12 residues. Trimming took 4 bases from V and 10 from J, leaving 11 bases between them. CDR3 loop: CASSSLPWEQFF. The CDR3 DNA reads TGTGCCAGCAGTTCCTTGCCGTGGGAGCAGTTCTTC.

The chain carries TRBV4-1 and TRBJ1-3, with TRBD1 matching 7 bases. V was pared by 4 bases and J by 4 bases, with 7 bases of the junction left unmatched. From germline, CDR1 is MGHRA and CDR2 YSYEKL. The CDR3 length is 15 residues. The CDR3 sequence is CASSLSEGAGNTIYF. The CDR3, as DNA: TGCGCCAGCAGCCTCTCCGAGGGGGCAGGAAACACCATATATTTT.

Concerning this clone itself: Other DNA sequences in this sample translate to the same CDR3. The CDR3 loop reads CASSVDPGGGTEAFF. The DNA for the CDR3 is TGTGCCAGCAGCGTAGATCCAGGGGGCGGAACTGAAGCTTTCTTT. The chain joins TRBV9 to TRBJ1-1, with 8 bases lining up with TRBD1. Per the germline V gene, CDR1 is SGDLS and CDR2 is YYNGEE. The J segment lost 5 bases and the V segment lost 0 bases, leaving 6 bases of the junction unmatched. The CDR3 contains 15 residues.

The V gene is TRBV5-3, the J gene TRBJ2-7; TRBD1 agrees at 10 bases. TRBV5-3 is given ORF status, its function remaining uncertain. After removal of 0 bases from V and 5 bases from J, the junction contained 5 bases not matched to a gene. The CDR3 totals 15 residues. The CDR3 region has the DNA TGTGCCAGAAGCTTGGGGGACAGGGGCGGCCACGAGCAGTACTTC. It yields the protein CARSLGDRGGHEQYF.

Only a few counts were recorded for this clone. This chain joins TRBV11-1 and TRBJ2-7; a possible D gene is TRBD1 (5 bases). With 5 bases removed from V and 0 bases from J, the gap between germline ends came to 8 bases. Per the germline V gene, CDR1 is SGHAT and CDR2 is FQDESV (reference sequence). The CDR3 is 13 amino acids. CDR3 amino acids: CASSHRYSYEQYF. CDR3 nucleotides: TGTGCCAGCAGCCACAGGTACTCCTACGAGCAGTACTTC.

V is TRBV5-5 and J is TRBJ2-1; D not certain. Trimming pared 4 bases from V and 5 bases from J, leaving 19 bases between. This CDR3 is 16 amino acids long. The germline CDR1 and CDR2 sequences are SGHKS and YYEKEE (reference sequence). CDR3 residues: CASSPEGSVQNNEQFF. For the CDR3, the DNA is TGTGCCAGCAGCCCCGAAGGCAGCGTCCAGAACAATGAGCAGTTCTTC.

V is TRBV6-5 and J is TRBJ2-3; 8 nucleotides match TRBD2. Per the germline V gene, CDR1 is MNHEY and CDR2 is SVGAGI. This CDR3 has 16 amino acids. Germline trimming cut 2 bases from V and 5 bases from J; bases unmatched to any gene: 9. As DNA, the CDR3 is TGTGCCAGCAGTTACACCCGGACTAGCTTTGTAGATACGCAGTATTTT. Encoded protein: CASSYTRTSFVDTQYF.

This clone was counted once. The chain combines TRBV5-6 with TRBJ2-5; D assignment may be TRBD1 or TRBD2 (5 bases each). The end of the DNA is better explained by TRBJ2-7, so the J call may be wrong. Germline assignment: CDR1 SGHDT and CDR2 YYEEEE. This CDR3 region has 16 residues. CDR3 in DNA: TGTGCCAGCAGCTTGAAGGCGCTCAAAACGGGACACGAGCAGTACTTC. It specifies CASSLKALKTGHEQYF.

The V call is TRBV19, the J call TRBJ1-2, with unresolved D. The germline V gene has CDR1 LNHDA and CDR2 SQIVND (reference sequence). This CDR3 is built from 13 residues. Trimming stripped 5 bases from V and 7 bases from J, with 14 bases between. CDR3 sequence (DNA): TGTGCCAGTAGTCCCGCATTGGGTGGTGGCTACACCTTC. Translated: CASSPALGGGYTF.

The V gene is TRBV10-3, the J gene TRBJ2-1, with 7 bases identical to TRBD2. The junction had 1 base not matched to a gene; V was cut back by 1 base and J by 4 bases. The length of the CDR3 is 14 residues. Germline CDR1 reads ENHRY; CDR2 reads SYGVKD. Here the CDR3 DNA reads TGTGCCATCAGTGAGTGGGGGGGATACAATGAGCAGTTCTTC. Amino acids: CAISEWGGYNEQFF.

The rearrangement uses TRBV25-1 and TRBJ1-2; maybe TRBD1 (5 bases). Looked up from germline, CDR1 is MGHDK and CDR2 is SYGVNS. The CDR3 runs 13 residues. Trimming left V 3 bases short and J 8 bases short, with 13 bases between. The CDR3: CASSEDGTSGYTF. The DNA of the CDR3 is TGTGCCAGCAGTGAGGACGGGACTTCCGGCTACACCTTC.

This CDR3 is CASSMTVSNQPQHF. The CDR3 DNA sequence: TGTGCCAGCAGTATGACAGTAAGCAATCAGCCCCAGCATTTT. The chain links TRBV6-1 to TRBJ1-5; TRBD1 might be the D (5 bases). Trimming left V 5 bases short and J 1 base short, with 9 bases between. CDR3 size: 14 residues. Germline V lookup: CDR1 MNHNS, CDR2 SASEGT.

V and J are TRBV7-2 and TRBJ2-1; D ambiguous. Germline CDR1 SGHTA, CDR2 FQGNSA. This CDR3 has 12 amino acids. V was trimmed by 1 base and J by 7 bases, leaving 5 bases between them. The CDR3 protein is CASSLVVNEQFF. CDR3 sequence (DNA): TGTGCCAGCAGCTTAGTGGTTAATGAGCAGTTCTTC.

J is TRBJ2-3 and V is TRBV19; tentatively, D is TRBD2 (5 bases). Deletions cut 5 bases from V and 6 bases from J, with 18 bases between. Per the germline V gene, CDR1 is LNHDA and CDR2 is SQIVND (reference sequence). This CDR3 region has 15 residues. As DNA, the CDR3 is TGTGCCAGTAGTCCATCACGGTACCCGGGGGATACGCAGTATTTT. It codes for CASSPSRYPGDTQYF.